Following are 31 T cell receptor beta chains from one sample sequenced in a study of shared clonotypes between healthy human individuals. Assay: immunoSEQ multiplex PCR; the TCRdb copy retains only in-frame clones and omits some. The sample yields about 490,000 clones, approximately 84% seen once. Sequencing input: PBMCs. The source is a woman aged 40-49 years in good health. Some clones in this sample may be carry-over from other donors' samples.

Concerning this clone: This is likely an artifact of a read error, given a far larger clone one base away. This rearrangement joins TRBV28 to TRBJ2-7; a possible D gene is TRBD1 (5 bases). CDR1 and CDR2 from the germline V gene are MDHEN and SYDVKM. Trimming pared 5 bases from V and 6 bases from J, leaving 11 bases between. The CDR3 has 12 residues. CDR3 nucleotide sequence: TGTGCCAGCAGTCTGGCAGGGTGCGAGCAGTACTTC. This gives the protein CASSLAGCEQYF.

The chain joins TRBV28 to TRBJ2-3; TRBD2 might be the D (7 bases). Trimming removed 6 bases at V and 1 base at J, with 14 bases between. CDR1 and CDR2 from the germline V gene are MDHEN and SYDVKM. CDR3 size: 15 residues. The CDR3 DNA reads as TGTGCCAGCAGCGAATGGGGGGGGCGCACAGATACGCAGTATTTT. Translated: CASSEWGGRTDTQYF.

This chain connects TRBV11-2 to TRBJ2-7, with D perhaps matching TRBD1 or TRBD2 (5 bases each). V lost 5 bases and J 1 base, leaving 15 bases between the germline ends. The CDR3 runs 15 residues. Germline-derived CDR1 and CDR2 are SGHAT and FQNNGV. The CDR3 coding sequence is TGTGCCAGCAGCCGGGGAAATCAGGGATCCTACGAGCAGTACTTC. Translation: CASSRGNQGSYEQYF. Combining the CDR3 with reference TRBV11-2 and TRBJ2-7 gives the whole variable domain EAGVAQSPRYKIIEKRQSVAFWCNPISGHATLYWYQQILGQGPKLLIQFQNNGVVDDSQLPKDRFSAERLKGVDSTLKIQPAKLEDSAVYLCASSRGNQGSYEQYFGPGTRLTVT.

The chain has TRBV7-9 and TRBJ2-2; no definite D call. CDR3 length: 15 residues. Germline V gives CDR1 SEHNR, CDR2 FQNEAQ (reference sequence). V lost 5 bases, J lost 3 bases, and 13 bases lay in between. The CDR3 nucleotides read TGTGCCAGCAGCCTCCGAGTTGTTGACACCGGGGAGCTGTTTTTT. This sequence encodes CASSLRVVDTGELFF.

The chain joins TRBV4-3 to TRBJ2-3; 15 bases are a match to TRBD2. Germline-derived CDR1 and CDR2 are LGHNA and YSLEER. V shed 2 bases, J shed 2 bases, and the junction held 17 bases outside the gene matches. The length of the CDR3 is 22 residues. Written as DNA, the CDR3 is TGCGCCAGCAGCCAACTAGGACCTACCGGACTAGCGGGAGGGCCGTTCACAGATACGCAGTATTTT. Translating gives CASSQLGPTGLAGGPFTDTQYF.

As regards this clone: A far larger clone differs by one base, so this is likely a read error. CDR3 in DNA: TGTGCCACGTTCGGGACGACAGAGTACGAGCAGTACTTC. It specifies CATFGTTEYEQYF. The genes are TRBV2 and TRBJ2-7; either TRBD1 or TRBD2 may fit D (5 bases each). The CDR3 totals 13 residues. Germline V gives CDR1 SNHLY, CDR2 FYNNEI. V shed 10 bases and J shed 4 bases, with 17 bases lying between them.

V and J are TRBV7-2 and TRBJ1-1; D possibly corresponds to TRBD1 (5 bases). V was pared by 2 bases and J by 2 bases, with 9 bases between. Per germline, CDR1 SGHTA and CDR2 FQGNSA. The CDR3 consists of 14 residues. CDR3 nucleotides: TGTGCCAGCAGCTTATCGGGGCCCAACACTGAAGCTTTCTTT. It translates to CASSLSGPNTEAFF.

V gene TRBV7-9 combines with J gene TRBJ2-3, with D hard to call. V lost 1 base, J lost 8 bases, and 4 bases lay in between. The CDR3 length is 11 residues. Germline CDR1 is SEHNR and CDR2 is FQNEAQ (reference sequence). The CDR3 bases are TGTGCCAGCAGCTTAGGGGGTACGCAGTATTTT. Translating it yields CASSLGGTQYF.

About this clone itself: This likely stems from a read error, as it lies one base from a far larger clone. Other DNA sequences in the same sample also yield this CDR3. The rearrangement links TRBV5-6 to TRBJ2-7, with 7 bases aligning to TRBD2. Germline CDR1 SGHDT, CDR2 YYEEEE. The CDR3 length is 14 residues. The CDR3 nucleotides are TGTGCAAGCAGCCCCCGACCTAGCGGCTACGAGCAGTACTTC. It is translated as CASSPRPSGYEQYF.

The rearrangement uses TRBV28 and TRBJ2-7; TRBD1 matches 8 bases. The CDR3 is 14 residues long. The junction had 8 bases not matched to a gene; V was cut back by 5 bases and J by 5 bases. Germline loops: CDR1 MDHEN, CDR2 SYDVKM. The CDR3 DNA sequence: TGTGCCAGCAGTCCAGGACAGGGACCCCACGAGCAGTACTTC. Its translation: CASSPGQGPHEQYF.

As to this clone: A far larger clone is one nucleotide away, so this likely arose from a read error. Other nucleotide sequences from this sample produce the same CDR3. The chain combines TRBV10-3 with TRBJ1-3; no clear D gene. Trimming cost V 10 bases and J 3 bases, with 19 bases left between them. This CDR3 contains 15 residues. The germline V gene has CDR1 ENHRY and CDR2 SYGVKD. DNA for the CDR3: TGTGCCACGCGAGACAACCCAGGTAGTGGAAACACCATATATTTT. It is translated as CATRDNPGSGNTIYF.

CDR3 DNA sequence: TGTGCCAGCAGCCTCGGGGGACGGAGGAGCTCCTACGAGCAGTACTTC. It codes for CASSLGGRRSSYEQYF. The chain uses TRBV7-2 and TRBJ2-7; D perhaps matches TRBD2 (6 bases). Trimming pared 5 bases from V and 0 bases from J, leaving 17 bases between. The CDR3 is 16 amino acids. The germline V gene has CDR1 SGHTA and CDR2 FQGNSA.

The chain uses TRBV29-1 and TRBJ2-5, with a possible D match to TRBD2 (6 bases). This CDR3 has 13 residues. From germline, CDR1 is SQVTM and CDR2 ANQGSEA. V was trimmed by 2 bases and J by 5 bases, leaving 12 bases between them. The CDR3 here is CSVEQGRGETQYF. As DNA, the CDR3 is TGCAGCGTTGAACAAGGGCGGGGCGAGACCCAGTACTTC.

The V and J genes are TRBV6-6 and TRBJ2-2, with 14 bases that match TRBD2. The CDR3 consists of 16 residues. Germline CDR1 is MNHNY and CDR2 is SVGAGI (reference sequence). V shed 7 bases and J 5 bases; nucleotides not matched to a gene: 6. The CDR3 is CASNGLAGGVTGELFF. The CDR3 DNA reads TGTGCCAGCAACGGACTAGCGGGAGGCGTTACCGGGGAGCTGTTTTTT.

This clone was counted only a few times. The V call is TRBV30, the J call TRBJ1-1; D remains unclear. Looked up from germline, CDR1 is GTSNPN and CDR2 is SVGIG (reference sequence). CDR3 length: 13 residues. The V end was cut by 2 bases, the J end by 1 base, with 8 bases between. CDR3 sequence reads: CAWSPLANTEAFF. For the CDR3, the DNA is TGTGCCTGGAGTCCCCTGGCGAACACTGAAGCTTTCTTT.

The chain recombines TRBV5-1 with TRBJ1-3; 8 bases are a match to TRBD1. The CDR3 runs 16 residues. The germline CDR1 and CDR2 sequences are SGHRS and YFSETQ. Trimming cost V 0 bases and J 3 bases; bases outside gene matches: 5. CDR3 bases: TGCGCCAGCAGCTTGGGACAGGGGACTTTTGGAAACACCATATATTTT. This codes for CASSLGQGTFGNTIYF.

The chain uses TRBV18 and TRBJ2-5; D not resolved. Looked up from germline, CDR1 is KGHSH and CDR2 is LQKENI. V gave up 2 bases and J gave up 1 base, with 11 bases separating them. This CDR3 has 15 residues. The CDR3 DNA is TGTGCCAGCTCACCAACAATTTCCGGCCAAGAGACCCAGTACTTC. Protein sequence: CASSPTISGQETQYF.

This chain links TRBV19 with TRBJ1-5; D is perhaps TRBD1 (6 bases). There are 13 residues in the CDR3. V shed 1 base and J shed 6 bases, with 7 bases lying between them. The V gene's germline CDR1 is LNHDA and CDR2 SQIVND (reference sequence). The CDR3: CASSIAGVQPQHF. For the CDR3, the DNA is TGTGCCAGTAGTATAGCAGGGGTTCAGCCCCAGCATTTT.

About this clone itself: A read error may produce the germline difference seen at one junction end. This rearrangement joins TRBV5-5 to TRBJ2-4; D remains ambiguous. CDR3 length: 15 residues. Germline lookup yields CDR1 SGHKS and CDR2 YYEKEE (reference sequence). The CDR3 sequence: CASSPDPLAKNIQYF. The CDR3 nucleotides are TGCGCCAGCAGCCCCGACCCCCTAGCCAAAAACATTCAGTACTTC.

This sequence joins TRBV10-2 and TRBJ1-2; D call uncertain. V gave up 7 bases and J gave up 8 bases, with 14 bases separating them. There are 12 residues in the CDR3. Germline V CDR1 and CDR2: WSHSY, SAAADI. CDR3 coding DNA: TGCGCCAGCAACCCGAACCCTGGGGGCTACACCTTC. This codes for CASNPNPGGYTF.

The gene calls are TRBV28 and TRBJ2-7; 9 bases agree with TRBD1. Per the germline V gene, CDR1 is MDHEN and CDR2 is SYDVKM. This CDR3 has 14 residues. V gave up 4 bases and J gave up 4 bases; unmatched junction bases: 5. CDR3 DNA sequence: TGTGCCAGCAGTTCCGGGACAGGGCTGTACGAGCAGTACTTC. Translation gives CASSSGTGLYEQYF.

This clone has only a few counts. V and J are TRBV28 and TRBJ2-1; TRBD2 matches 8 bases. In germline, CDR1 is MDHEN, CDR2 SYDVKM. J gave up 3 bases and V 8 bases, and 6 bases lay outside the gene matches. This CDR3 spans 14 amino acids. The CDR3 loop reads CASLTSGSYNEQFF. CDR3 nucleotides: TGTGCCAGCCTCACAAGCGGGAGCTACAATGAGCAGTTCTTC.

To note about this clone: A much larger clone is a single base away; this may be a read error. The CDR3 loop reads CASSLGVGTSGYTQHF. For the CDR3, the DNA is TGCGCCAGCAGCTTGGGAGTAGGGACTAGCGGTTATACGCAGCATTTT. The chain combines TRBV5-1 with TRBJ2-3, with a weak D call TRBD1 (5 bases). The J call could be wrong; TRBJ1-5 is a better fit for the DNA end. The CDR3 extends over 16 amino acids. Germline V gives CDR1 SGHRS, CDR2 YFSETQ.

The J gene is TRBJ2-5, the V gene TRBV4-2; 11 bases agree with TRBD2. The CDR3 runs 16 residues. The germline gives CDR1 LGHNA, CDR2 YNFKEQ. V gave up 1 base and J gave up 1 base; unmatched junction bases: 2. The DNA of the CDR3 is TGTGCCAGCAGCCAAGCCGGGACTAGCGGCCAAGAGACCCAGTACTTC. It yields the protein CASSQAGTSGQETQYF.

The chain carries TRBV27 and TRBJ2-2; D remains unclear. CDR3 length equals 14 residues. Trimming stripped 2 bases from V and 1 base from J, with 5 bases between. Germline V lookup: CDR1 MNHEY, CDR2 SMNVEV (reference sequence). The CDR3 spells CASSLHRNTGELFF. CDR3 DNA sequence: TGTGCCAGCAGTTTACACAGGAACACCGGGGAGCTGTTTTTT.

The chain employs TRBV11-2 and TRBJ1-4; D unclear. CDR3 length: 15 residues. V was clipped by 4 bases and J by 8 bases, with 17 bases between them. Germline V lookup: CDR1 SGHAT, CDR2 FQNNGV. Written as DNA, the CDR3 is TGTGCCAGCAGCTACCTCCCCAACTCGGGGGAAAAACTGTTTTTT. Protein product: CASSYLPNSGEKLFF.

The chain's CDR3 is CASSLVADYSYEQYF. The DNA of the CDR3 is TGTGCCAGCAGCTTAGTGGCGGACTACTCATACGAGCAGTACTTC. The chain employs TRBV13 and TRBJ2-7; perhaps TRBD2 as D (6 bases). The germline V gene has CDR1 PRHDT and CDR2 FYEKMQ (reference sequence). The V and J ends lost 1 base and 4 bases respectively, with 14 bases between them. The CDR3 has 15 residues.

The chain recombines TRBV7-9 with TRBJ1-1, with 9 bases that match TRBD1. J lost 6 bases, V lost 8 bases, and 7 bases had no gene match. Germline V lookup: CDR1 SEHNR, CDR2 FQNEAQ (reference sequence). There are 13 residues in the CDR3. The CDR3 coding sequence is TGTGCCAGCGCGACAGGGGGTTTCTCTGAAGCTTTCTTT. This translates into CASATGGFSEAFF.

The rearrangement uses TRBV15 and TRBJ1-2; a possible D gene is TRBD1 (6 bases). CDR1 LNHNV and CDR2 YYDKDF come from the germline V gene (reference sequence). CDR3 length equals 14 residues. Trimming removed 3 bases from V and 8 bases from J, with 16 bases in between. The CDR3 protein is CATSRRGGAQGYTF. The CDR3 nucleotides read TGTGCCACCAGCAGGAGGGGGGGGGCGCAGGGCTACACCTTC. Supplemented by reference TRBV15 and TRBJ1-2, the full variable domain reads DAMVIQNPRYQVTQFGKPVTLSCSQTLNHNVMYWYQQKSSQAPKLLFHYYDKDFNNEADTPDNFQSRRPNTSFCFLDIRSPGLGDTAMYLCATSRRGGAQGYTFGSGTRLTVV.

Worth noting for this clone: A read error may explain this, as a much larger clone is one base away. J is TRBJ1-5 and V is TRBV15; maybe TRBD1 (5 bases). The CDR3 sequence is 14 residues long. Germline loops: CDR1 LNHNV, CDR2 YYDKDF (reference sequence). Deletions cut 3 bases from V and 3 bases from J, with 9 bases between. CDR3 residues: CATSRTADNQPQHF. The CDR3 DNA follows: TGTGCCACCAGCAGGACAGCAGACAATCAGCCCCAGCATTTT.

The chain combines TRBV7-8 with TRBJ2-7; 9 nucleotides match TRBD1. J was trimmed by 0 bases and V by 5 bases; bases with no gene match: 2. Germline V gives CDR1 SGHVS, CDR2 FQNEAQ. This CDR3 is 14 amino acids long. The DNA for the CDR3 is TGTGCCAGCAGCGACAGGGGGGGCTCCTACGAGCAGTACTTC. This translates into CASSDRGGSYEQYF.